The following is a TCR beta chain sequence with its context. Its antigen is not identified. Germline trimming cut 6 bases from V and 5 bases from J; bases unmatched to any gene: 9. This CDR3 spans 14 amino acids. Germline V CDR1 and CDR2: WNHNN, SYGVQD (reference sequence). The source of the sample is a study of tumor and adjacent non-tumor tissue in lung cancer. TCRbeta libraries were built with three rounds of nested PCR, modified from ARM-PCR. TCRdb reprocessed the multiplex PCR reads with MiXCR, giving one entry per CDR3 protein. In the table there are approximately 90,000 distinct CDR3 sequences, around three quarters of which are singletons. No cell sorting was done before RNA was extracted from the tissue. The normal lung tissue was taken more than 3 cm from the tumor edge. Study observations and caveats: In normal lung, the top 100 clones were significantly more dominant than in tumor.

Material for sequencing was distant non-tumor lung tissue. The source of this sequence is a woman between 45 and 65 years old with non-small cell lung cancer. This chain joins TRBV10-1 and TRBJ1-1; TRBD1 aligns across 7 bases. CDR3 bases: TGCGCCAGCAGGCCACAGGGGCATACAACTGAAGCTTTCTTT. Translating gives CASRPQGHTTEAFF.